A single sample is the source of the 28 T cell receptor beta chains below, sequenced in a study of T cells in Graves' hyperthyroidism and ophthalmopathy. It was RNA transcripts that yielded the amplified TCR beta CDR3 regions. HTBI primers were employed in a first-round RT-PCR of the TCR CDR3. TCRdb fed the multiplex PCR reads into MiXCR, producing one record per CDR3 protein. The table lists around 800,000 distinct CDR3 sequences, roughly 40% of them singletons. Sample: blood. Every receptor here comes from a man aged 18 to 30 with Graves' hyperthyroidism.

This clonotype was picked up many times. V and J are TRBV7-9 and TRBJ1-6, with 10 bases matching TRBD1. This CDR3 is 17 amino acids long. Germline CDR1 reads SEHNR; CDR2 reads FQNEAQ (reference sequence). The V and J ends lost 6 bases and 8 bases, in that order; junction bases with no gene match: 13. The CDR3 DNA sequence: TGTGCCAGCAGGACGATGAAAGAGGGGACAGGGGATTCACCCCTCCACTTT. Translated: CASRTMKEGTGDSPLHF.

The rearrangement joins TRBV14 to TRBJ2-6; D is uncertain. V shed 6 bases and J shed 0 bases, with 9 bases lying between them. Germline V gene sequence: CDR1 SGHDN, CDR2 FVKESK. The CDR3 totals 15 residues. CDR3 in DNA: TGTGCCAGCAGGGCGGAGAGCTCTGGGGCCAACGTCCTGACTTTC. Protein: CASRAESSGANVLTF.

V gene TRBV5-1 combines with J gene TRBJ2-7; perhaps TRBD2 as D (5 bases). The CDR3 is 15 residues long. The V end was cut by 4 bases, the J end by 1 base, with 15 bases between. Germline V gene data show CDR1 as SGHRS and CDR2 as YFSETQ. In DNA, the CDR3 is TGCGCCAGCAGCCCGGGAATTCGCGGGTCCTACGAGCAGTACTTC. This sequence encodes CASSPGIRGSYEQYF. The variable domain in full, with the rest retrieved from reference TRBV5-1 and TRBJ2-7, is KAGVTQTPRYLIKTRGQQVTLSCSPISGHRSVSWYQQTPGQGLQFLFEYFSETQRNKGNFPGRFSGRQFSNSRSEMNVSTLELGDSALYLCASSPGIRGSYEQYFGPGTRLTVT.

The chain employs TRBV6-5 and TRBJ2-7; D uncertain. CDR1 MNHEY and CDR2 SVGAGI come from the germline V gene. Trimming took 2 bases from V and 5 from J, leaving 10 bases between them. The CDR3 is made up of 13 amino acids. The CDR3 region is CASSYGQSDEQYF. The CDR3 DNA follows: TGTGCCAGCAGTTACGGCCAGTCTGACGAGCAGTACTTC.

This clonotype was seen ten or more times. J is TRBJ1-4 and V is TRBV12-3 or TRBV12-4, with unresolved D. The CDR3 runs to 12 residues. With 6 bases removed from V and 8 bases from J, the gap between germline ends came to 10 bases. The CDR3 sequence: CASSFSGEKLFF. In DNA form, the CDR3 reads TGTGCCAGCAGCTTTTCCGGGGAAAAACTGTTTTTT.

This clonotype has at least ten counts. The gene calls are TRBV7-6 and TRBJ1-1; 8 bases map to TRBD1. CDR3 size: 15 residues. V lost 4 bases and J lost 0; bases outside the gene matches: 4. Germline CDR1 is SGHVS and CDR2 is FNYEAQ. This chain's CDR3 is CASSSGQGLNTEAFF. In DNA, the CDR3 is TGTGCCAGCAGCTCAGGACAGGGCTTGAACACTGAAGCTTTCTTT.

This clonotype was seen at least ten times. The rearrangement joins TRBV12-3 or TRBV12-4 to TRBJ2-7, with 7 bases identical to TRBD2. The CDR3 runs to 14 residues. V lost 7 bases, J lost 3 bases, and 9 bases stayed unmatched. CDR3 sequence: CASTVRLADYEQYF. The CDR3 DNA sequence: TGTGCCAGCACCGTGAGGCTAGCGGACTACGAGCAGTACTTC.

V is TRBV29-1 and J is TRBJ1-1; tentative D call: TRBD1 (6 bases). In germline, CDR1 is SQVTM, CDR2 ANQGSEA. Trimming took off 6 bases at V and 1 base at J, with 18 bases between the two ends. CDR3 length: 15 amino acids. The CDR3 protein is CSVIRGGRGNTEAFF. CDR3 DNA: TGCAGCGTCATAAGGGGAGGCAGGGGGAACACTGAAGCTTTCTTT. Using reference TRBV29-1 and TRBJ1-1 for the parts outside the CDR3, the full variable domain is SAVISQKPSRDICQRGTSLTIQCQVDSQVTMMFWYRQQPGQSLTLIATANQGSEATYESGFVIDKFPISRPNLTFSTLTVSNMSPEDSSIYLCSVIRGGRGNTEAFFGQGTRLTVV.

The table lists this clonotype with a few counts. DNA for the CDR3: TGTGCCAGCTCCCGCGGCAGGGAGGGCAACTATGGCTACACCTTC. Its protein product is CASSRGREGNYGYTF. V usage is TRBV6-1 and J usage is TRBJ1-2; D may be TRBD1 (5 bases). Trimming stripped 8 bases from V and 2 bases from J, with 18 bases between. The germline CDR1 and CDR2 sequences are MNHNS and SASEGT. The CDR3 sequence is 15 residues long.

This chain links TRBV9 with TRBJ1-1, with a weak D call TRBD1 (5 bases). CDR1 is SGDLS and CDR2 is YYNGEE in the germline V gene. The ends were cut back, 2 bases at V and 7 bases at J, with 12 bases in the middle. The CDR3 length is 13 residues. The CDR3 nucleotides read TGTGCCAGCAGCGTGGGGGGGGACTTTGAAGCTTTCTTT. Encoded protein: CASSVGGDFEAFF.

V and J are TRBV4-3 and TRBJ1-6; 7 bases fit TRBD1. The CDR3 has 15 amino acids. V dropped 4 bases and J dropped 9; count of bases not matched to a gene: 9. In germline, CDR1 is LGHNA, CDR2 YSLEER. In DNA form, the CDR3 reads TGCGCCAGCAGCCGAGAAGGGGGCCTCGGTTCACCCCTCCACTTT. This translates into CASSREGGLGSPLHF.

The chain employs TRBV7-2 and TRBJ1-2, with 10 bases identical to TRBD1. The V gene end was trimmed by 8 bases and the J gene end by 2 bases; junction bases not matched to a gene: 8. CDR3 length: 15 amino acids. Looked up from germline, CDR1 is SGHTA and CDR2 is FQGNSA. The CDR3 nucleotides read TGTGCCAGCGGAGGGACAGGGGCATCGAACTATGGCTACACCTTC. This codes for CASGGTGASNYGYTF.

This clonotype was seen many times. The chain combines TRBV20-1 with TRBJ2-5, with 11 bases identical to TRBD1. CDR1 DFQATT and CDR2 SNEGSKA come from the germline V gene (reference sequence). This CDR3 spans 15 amino acids. V gave up 5 bases and J gave up 0 bases; unmatched junction bases: 5. For the CDR3, the DNA is TGCAGTGCTCAACCGGGACAGGGGGACCAAGAGACCCAGTACTTC. Its translation: CSAQPGQGDQETQYF.

The chain couples TRBV9 to TRBJ1-3; a weak D match, TRBD1 (6 bases). V dropped 2 bases and J dropped 2 bases, with 8 bases sitting between them. CDR3 size: 14 residues. CDR1 is SGDLS and CDR2 is YYNGEE in the germline V gene. CDR3 sequence (DNA): TGTGCCAGCAGCGTGGGGACAACTGGAAACACCATATATTTT. Translating gives CASSVGTTGNTIYF.

This clonotype appeared a few times. The chain couples TRBV20-1 to TRBJ1-1; 7 nucleotides match TRBD1. The V gene end was trimmed by 7 bases and the J gene end by 7 bases; junction bases not matched to a gene: 12. The germline gives CDR1 DFQATT, CDR2 SNEGSKA (reference sequence). This CDR3 is 13 amino acids long. Here the CDR3 DNA reads TGCAGTGGAGTAGGACAGGCTAGTGTTGAAGCTTTCTTT. Protein: CSGVGQASVEAFF.

This clonotype showed up many times. V is TRBV2 and J is TRBJ2-7; 7 bases agree with TRBD1. The CDR3 loop spans 15 amino acids. With V trimmed by 6 bases and J by 6 bases, 14 bases remained unmatched. The germline gives CDR1 SNHLY, CDR2 FYNNEI. The CDR3 loop is CASRATGNLSREQYF. The DNA of the CDR3 is TGTGCCAGCAGGGCGACAGGGAACCTTTCTCGCGAGCAGTACTTC.

V usage is TRBV5-1 and J usage is TRBJ1-4; possibly TRBD1 for D (6 bases). The germline V gene has CDR1 SGHRS and CDR2 YFSETQ. Trimming shortened V by 4 bases and J by 8 bases, and 15 bases separated the two germline ends. The CDR3 has 14 residues. The CDR3 reads CASSPGARGEKLFF. In DNA, the CDR3 is TGCGCCAGCAGCCCAGGGGCTAGGGGGGAAAAACTGTTTTTT. The full variable domain, completed using reference TRBV5-1 and TRBJ1-4, is KAGVTQTPRYLIKTRGQQVTLSCSPISGHRSVSWYQQTPGQGLQFLFEYFSETQRNKGNFPGRFSGRQFSNSRSEMNVSTLELGDSALYLCASSPGARGEKLFFGSGTQLSVL.

Only a few counts were recorded for this clonotype. The V gene is TRBV4-1, the J gene TRBJ1-5; unclear D gene. The CDR3 runs to 15 residues. In germline, CDR1 is MGHRA, CDR2 YSYEKL. The V gene lost 4 bases and the J gene lost 0 bases, with 10 bases spanning the gap. CDR3 in DNA: TGCGCCAGCAGCCCGATGGGGATTAGCAATCAGCCCCAGCATTTT. Amino acids: CASSPMGISNQPQHF.

As to this clonotype: This may stem from a read error, because a much larger clone lies one nucleotide away. This sequence joins TRBV2 and TRBJ1-3; TRBD1 agrees at 8 bases. The germline gives CDR1 SNHLY, CDR2 FYNNEI. CDR3 length: 15 amino acids. J lost 5 bases, V lost 7 bases, and 10 bases had no gene match. CDR3 sequence (DNA): TGTGCCAGCATCCCTGGACAGGGAGAACGAAACACCATATATTTT. Its translation is CASIPGQGERNTIYF.

This clonotype was recorded at least ten times. The chain recombines TRBV7-2 with TRBJ2-7; TRBD1 matches at 9 bases. CDR3 length: 14 amino acids. Germline-derived CDR1 and CDR2 are SGHTA and FQGNSA. The V and J ends lost 8 bases and 3 bases, in that order; junction bases with no gene match: 8. The DNA of the CDR3 is TGTGCCAGCGACTCCGAGGACAGGGGCTACGAGCAGTACTTC. Translated, it gives CASDSEDRGYEQYF.

This clonotype was observed a handful of times. The V call is TRBV19, the J call TRBJ2-2, with D possibly matching TRBD2 (5 bases). Trimming stripped 8 bases from V and 7 bases from J, with 23 bases between. Germline V gene sequence: CDR1 LNHDA, CDR2 SQIVND (reference sequence). The CDR3 runs to 16 residues. The CDR3: CASRSDSERVVGELFF. The DNA of the CDR3 is TGTGCCAGTCGATCCGATTCCGAGAGGGTCGTCGGGGAGCTGTTTTTT.

In its sample, this clonotype was seen many times. This chain links TRBV15 with TRBJ2-6, with D tentatively TRBD1 or TRBD2 (6 bases each). Germline CDR1 is LNHNV and CDR2 is YYDKDF (reference sequence). The CDR3 totals 18 residues. Trimming took off 6 bases at V and 0 bases at J, with 18 bases between the two ends. The CDR3 bases are TGTGCCACCAGAGACCTTAGGGGGGTGGACTCTGGGGCCAACGTCCTGACTTTC. Protein product: CATRDLRGVDSGANVLTF.

Only one count was recorded for this clonotype. The chain couples TRBV29-1 to TRBJ2-3; 12 bases match TRBD2. The CDR3 covers 16 residues. Germline values: CDR1 SQVTM, CDR2 ANQGSEA. V shed 0 bases, J shed 2 bases, and the junction held 3 bases outside the gene matches. CDR3 nucleotide sequence: TGCAGCGTTGAAGACTCTAGCGGGGGGGTCACAGATACGCAGTATTTT. Translation gives CSVEDSSGGVTDTQYF.

This clonotype has a handful of counts. This chain links TRBV2 with TRBJ2-2; D is uncertain. CDR1 SNHLY and CDR2 FYNNEI come from the germline V gene. CDR3 length: 14 residues. Deletions cut 5 bases from V and 6 bases from J, with 13 bases between. Here the CDR3 reads CASSRASSAGELFF. The CDR3 DNA reads TGTGCCAGCAGTCGGGCCTCGTCGGCCGGGGAGCTGTTTTTT.

Note on this clonotype: With a much larger clone just one base away, this may be a read error. V is TRBV5-5 and J is TRBJ1-4, with D perhaps matching TRBD1 (5 bases). V was pared by 4 bases and J by 5 bases, with 9 bases between. The CDR3 has 13 amino acids. The germline CDR1 and CDR2 sequences are SGHKS and YYEKEE (reference sequence). Here the CDR3 reads CASSHRDNEKLFF. The CDR3 nucleotides are TGTGCCAGCAGCCACCGGGACAATGAAAAACTGTTTTTT.

This clonotype was counted at least ten times. V gene TRBV9 combines with J gene TRBJ1-1; a weak D match, TRBD1 (5 bases). V lost 4 bases and J lost 1, with 8 bases in between. CDR3 length equals 13 residues. Looked up from germline, CDR1 is SGDLS and CDR2 is YYNGEE. For the CDR3, the DNA is TGTGCCAGCAGCAGGGACCCGAACACTGAAGCTTTCTTT. Translation: CASSRDPNTEAFF.

This clonotype was observed a handful of times. The chain uses TRBV12-3 or TRBV12-4 and TRBJ2-2; a possible D gene is TRBD1 (5 bases). The V end was cut by 6 bases, the J end by 7 bases, with 12 bases between. The CDR3 runs to 13 residues. CDR3 bases: TGTGCCAGCAGGACCAGGGCCGACGGGGAGCTGTTTTTT. As protein: CASRTRADGELFF.

The chain links TRBV12-3 or TRBV12-4 to TRBJ2-5, with D hard to call. The CDR3 runs to 12 residues. Trimming shortened V by 5 bases and J by 4 bases, and 8 bases separated the two germline ends. The CDR3 DNA reads as TGTGCCAGCAGTGTCAGAGGAGAGACCCAGTACTTC. Translation gives CASSVRGETQYF.